These 12 T cell receptor beta chains share one sample of origin, sequenced in a study of response to subunit inactivated influenza vaccine. TCRdb processed the RT-PCR reads anew with MiXCR; each CDR3 protein has one entry. This repertoire shows 160,000 or so distinct CDR3 sequences, approximately 10% found once; its top ten account for roughly 12%. Sample: non-naive T cells sorted from PBMCs, taken around seven weeks after vaccination. The origin of the receptors is a man between 45 and 60 years old who received an inactivated influenza vaccine.

This clonotype is deemed medium-sized. The CDR3 spells CSASGQGARKLFF. CDR3 bases: TGCAGTGCCTCAGGGCAGGGGGCAAGAAAACTGTTTTTT. The genes are TRBV20-1 and TRBJ1-4; 8 bases agree with TRBD1. The CDR3 totals 13 residues. The germline CDR1 and CDR2 sequences are DFQATT and SNEGSKA (reference sequence). The trim removed 6 bases at V and 10 bases at J, leaving 10 bases unmatched.

The chain employs TRBV6-4 and TRBJ2-1, with 8 positions matching TRBD2. The V gene end was trimmed by 4 bases and the J gene end by 8 bases; junction bases not matched to a gene: 13. This CDR3 is 16 amino acids long. The V gene's germline CDR1 is MRHNA and CDR2 SNTAGT. CDR3 protein: CASSGSGREPFYEQFF. CDR3 nucleotides: TGTGCCAGCAGTGGGAGCGGGAGAGAACCTTTCTATGAGCAGTTCTTC.

V usage is TRBV27 and J usage is TRBJ1-1, with 7 bases matching TRBD1. The CDR3 length is 15 residues. After removal of 2 bases from V and 0 bases from J, the junction contained 3 bases not matched to a gene. Looked up from germline, CDR1 is MNHEY and CDR2 is SMNVEV (reference sequence). The CDR3 sequence is CASSLGGQVNTEAFF. The CDR3 region has the DNA TGTGCCAGCAGTTTAGGAGGACAGGTGAACACTGAAGCTTTCTTT.

This clonotype came up many times. The V gene is TRBV5-1, the J gene TRBJ2-2; no definite D call. The CDR3 is 15 amino acids. Germline values: CDR1 SGHRS, CDR2 YFSETQ. With 3 bases removed from V and 3 bases from J, the gap between germline ends came to 12 bases. This chain's CDR3 is CASSWSQTHTGELFF. For the CDR3, the DNA is TGCGCCAGCAGCTGGAGCCAGACACACACCGGGGAGCTGTTTTTT.

This clonotype showed up many times. This chain connects TRBV7-2 to TRBJ2-3, with D possibly being TRBD2 (5 bases). This CDR3 has 15 residues. V was shortened by 5 bases and J by 2 bases, with 14 bases between the two germline ends. The germline gives CDR1 SGHTA, CDR2 FQGNSA. CDR3 DNA sequence: TGTGCCAGCAGCGGACTCGGAGATCACACAGATACGCAGTATTTT. Translation gives CASSGLGDHTDTQYF.

The chain carries TRBV24-1 and TRBJ1-1; D remains ambiguous. V shed 8 bases and J shed 1 base, with 10 bases lying between them. Germline V gene data show CDR1 as KGHDR and CDR2 as SFDVKD. There are 13 residues in the CDR3. CDR3 in amino acids: CATKGGGNTEAFF. In nucleotides, the CDR3 is TGTGCCACCAAGGGAGGTGGGAACACTGAAGCTTTCTTT.

The table lists this clonotype with a few counts. The chain links TRBV6-2 or TRBV6-3 to TRBJ1-5; D is unresolved. Germline V gene data show CDR1 as MNHEY and CDR2 as SVGEGT. V was clipped by 5 bases and J by 4 bases, with 12 bases between them. The CDR3 extends over 14 amino acids. CDR3 amino acids: CASSIRAGNQPQHF. The CDR3 DNA is TGTGCCAGCAGTATAAGGGCCGGTAATCAGCCCCAGCATTTT.

This rearrangement joins TRBV6-1 to TRBJ1-6, with D possibly matching TRBD1 (6 bases). The CDR3 length is 15 residues. V gave up 8 bases and J gave up 0 bases, with 11 bases separating them. From germline, CDR1 is MNHNS and CDR2 SASEGT. The CDR3 DNA sequence: TGTGCCAGCCTTGAAGGGGGCTCCTATAATTCACCCCTCCACTTT. Translation: CASLEGGSYNSPLHF.

A word on this clonotype: A much larger clone differs from this one at a single base, so this may be a read error. V and J are TRBV6-5 and TRBJ2-1; D possibly corresponds to TRBD2 (6 bases). The germline V gene encodes CDR1 MNHEY and CDR2 SVGAGI. V was shortened by 1 base and J by 6 bases, with 7 bases between the two germline ends. This CDR3 has 13 residues. Here the CDR3 DNA reads TGTGCCAGCAGTTACTTGGGGGGCAATGAGCAGTTCTTC. Its protein product is CASSYLGGNEQFF.

The sample holds a few counts of this clonotype. V and J are TRBV5-1 and TRBJ1-1, with D maybe TRBD1 (5 bases). Germline V CDR1 and CDR2: SGHRS, YFSETQ. CDR3 size: 13 residues. Between the trimmed V and J ends, which lost 0 bases and 8 bases, there was a span of 11 bases. The CDR3 spells CASSLEGDAEAFF. For the CDR3, the DNA is TGCGCCAGCAGCTTGGAAGGGGACGCCGAAGCTTTCTTT. The variable domain in full, completed from reference TRBV5-1 and TRBJ1-1, reads KAGVTQTPRYLIKTRGQQVTLSCSPISGHRSVSWYQQTPGQGLQFLFEYFSETQRNKGNFPGRFSGRQFSNSRSEMNVSTLELGDSALYLCASSLEGDAEAFFGQGTRLTVV.

The chain carries TRBV11-2 and TRBJ2-2, with D unresolved. The ends were cut back, 7 bases at V and 4 bases at J, with 4 bases in the middle. The germline V gene encodes CDR1 SGHAT and CDR2 FQNNGV. There are 11 residues in the CDR3. The CDR3 coding sequence is TGTGCCAGCATAATCACCGGGGAGCTGTTTTTT. It translates to CASIITGELFF. The complete variable domain, with remaining parts taken from reference TRBV11-2 and TRBJ2-2, reads EAGVAQSPRYKIIEKRQSVAFWCNPISGHATLYWYQQILGQGPKLLIQFQNNGVVDDSQLPKDRFSAERLKGVDSTLKIQPAKLEDSAVYLCASIITGELFFGEGSRLTVL.

This clonotype has at least ten counts. The chain uses TRBV7-9 and TRBJ2-1; D is perhaps TRBD2 (6 bases). This CDR3 has 15 residues. V lost 5 bases to trimming and J lost 6 bases, with 17 bases between them. CDR1 and CDR2 from the germline V gene are SEHNR and FQNEAQ (reference sequence). The chain's CDR3 is CASSPHGSSANEQFF. CDR3 in DNA: TGTGCCAGCAGCCCCCACGGGAGTAGCGCCAATGAGCAGTTCTTC.